Given below is one T cell receptor beta chain in context. This clone showed up just a few times. Its antigen specificity is not known. No much larger clone exists at a distance of one base, and base qualities are not known. One collaborating source in Seattle enrolled patients while the patients were actively infected and followed the patients over time throughout the course of disease. Whole blood was collected in K2EDTA tubes by collaborating institutions according to the institutions' own protocols. For TCRbeta analysis, collaborators shipped samples in one of three forms: frozen whole blood, isolated PBMCs, or DNA extracted from either of those sample types. The data derive from a study of blood T cell repertoires in COVID-19 (dated by TCRdb to between 2020 and 2021). As for the study more broadly: The collaborator samples originated in the United States, Italy and Spain and spanned the acute and convalescent phases of COVID-19. The prospective study material was composed of cDNA or gDNA derived from T cells, B-cell-depleted T cells, or PBMCs. Deeply sampled blood TCRbeta repertoires from subjects exposed to, actively infected with, or recovered from COVID-19 were included in the dataset. The repertoires were made available in a free public database intended to serve as a resource for research on the immune response to SARS-CoV-2. Samples came from the ongoing ImmuneRACE study (first 160 participants) plus 1,254 subjects from 6 global collaborators. The sample metadata nearly always contained a de-identified subject ID, COVID-19 status, age in years and sex. Where available, HLA class I and class II types were obtained from metadata supplied by the sample provider rather than from assay-based typing.

V gives up 4 bases and J gives up 7 bases, and the segment between their germline ends measures 13 bases. The CDR3 holds 14 amino acids from the cysteine to the phenylalanine. The only DNA kept is the CDR3, 42 bases in frame from the first base. Taken from the germline V gene, the CDR1 and CDR2 loops are SNHLY and FYNNEI. The paper as a whole reports these results and caveats: The quantity of clinical and demographic metadata differed by source and by participant and was supplied without curation.

The immunoSEQ Assay, a bias-controlled multiplex PCR, was used to amplify TCRbeta CDR3 regions from genomic DNA. In the original analysis: Nucleated cell counts per sample were estimated from amplification of reference gene primers within the assay. Sequence reads were collapsed and filtered to measure the absolute abundance of every unique TCRbeta CDR3 rearrangement. For each sample, productive Simpson clonality was calculated by taking the square root of Simpson's diversity index across productive rearrangements. The immuneACCESS repertoire file appears here via TCRdb, limited to in-frame rearrangements. These files lack a portion of the clones; in checked studies, under half of the deficit traces to unresolved V genes, and the cause of the others is not known. V and J calls and clone size are copied from that table; D and trimming were computed from the DNA. The sample has approximately 290,000 clones on record, 84% of them singletons. The ten largest clones take up around a sixth of the sample.

This clonotype originated in a person between 65 and 79 years old with COVID-19, enrolled during active disease. The sequenced material came from peripheral blood. The rearranged chain carries TRBV2 and TRBJ1-4; no D segment can be confidently identified. The DNA is as follows: TGTGCCAGCAGTGCTTTGGCAGGCCCTGAAAAACTGTTTTTT. Translation gives CASSALAGPEKLFF.